This TCR beta chain emerged from a study of T-cell memory formation after mild COVID-19. This CDR3 spans 11 amino acids. CDR1 is MNHEY and CDR2 is SVGAGI in the germline V gene. Losses at the gene ends were 10 bases for V and 9 bases for J; bases not matched to a gene: 8. TCR alpha and TCR beta cDNA libraries carrying sample barcodes and UMIs were produced by 5'RACE using constant-segment primers. TCRdb analysed the 5' RACE reads with MiXCR anew, one entry per CDR3 protein. The table records a few hundred thousand distinct CDR3 sequences, about a sixth of them present only once. The chain employs TRBV6-5 and TRBJ2-7, with 8 bases identical to TRBD1. Sequenced sample: PBMCs or a T cell subset sorted from them (not recorded which). The TCR sequence derives from a man aged 18-30 years who had mild COVID-19 (a few samples of this study predate the infection). Cell type and time point are not known. The CDR3 region has the DNA TGTGCCACCGCCCAGGGGGCTGGGCAGTACTTC. Its translation is CATAQGAGQYF.